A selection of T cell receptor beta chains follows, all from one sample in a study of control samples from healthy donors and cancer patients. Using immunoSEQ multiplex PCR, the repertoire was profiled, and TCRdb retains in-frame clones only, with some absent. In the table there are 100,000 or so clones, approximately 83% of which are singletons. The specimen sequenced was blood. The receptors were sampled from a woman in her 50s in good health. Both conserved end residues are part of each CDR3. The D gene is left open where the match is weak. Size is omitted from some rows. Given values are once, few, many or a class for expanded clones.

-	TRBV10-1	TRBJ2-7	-	TGCGCCAGCAGGGACAGCCGCTACGAGCAGTACTTC	CASRDSRYEQYF
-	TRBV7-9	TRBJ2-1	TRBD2	TGTGCCAGCAGCCGACTGACTAGCGGGGGCTTCAATGAGCAGTTCTTC	CASSRLTSGGFNEQFF
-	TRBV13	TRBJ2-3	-	TGTGCCAGCAGCTCAAGCACAGATACGCAGTATTTT	CASSSSTDTQYF
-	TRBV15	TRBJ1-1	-	TGTGCCACCAGCAGAGATCCGGGATCCTATGAAGCTTTCTTT	CATSRDPGSYEAFF
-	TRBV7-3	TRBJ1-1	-	TGTGCCAGCAGCTTATCCCTGAACACTGAAGCTTTCTTT	CASSLSLNTEAFF
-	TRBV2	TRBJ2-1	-	TGTGCCAGCACCATCCTAGACGGGGGTGAGCAGTTCTTC	CASTILDGGEQFF
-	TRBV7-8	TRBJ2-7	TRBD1	TGTGCCAGCAGTTCGACAGGGGGCTACGAGCAGTACTTC	CASSSTGGYEQYF
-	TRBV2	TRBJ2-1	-	TGTGCCAGCAGTGATGGCGGGAACAATGAGCAGTTCTTC	CASSDGGNNEQFF
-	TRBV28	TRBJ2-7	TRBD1	TGTGCCAGCAGAGGCACACAGGGGGTCGACGAGCAGTACTTC	CASRGTQGVDEQYF
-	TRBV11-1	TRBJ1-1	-	TGTGCCAGCAGCTTATCAGGAAACACTGAAGCTTTCTTT	CASSLSGNTEAFF
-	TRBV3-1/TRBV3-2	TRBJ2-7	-	TGTGCCAGCAGCCAGACAGTTGGAGAGTCCGAGCAGTACTTC	CASSQTVGESEQYF
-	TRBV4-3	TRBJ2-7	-	TGCGCCAGCAGCCAAGATTCGGGCTACGAGCAGTACTTC	CASSQDSGYEQYF
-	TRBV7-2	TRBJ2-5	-	TGTGCCAGCAGCTTACTAGGCAGGGCAGAGACCCAGTACTTC	CASSLLGRAETQYF
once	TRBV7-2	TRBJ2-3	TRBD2	TGTGCCAGCAGCTCCCTACTCCTACTAGCGGAGGATACGCAGTATTTT	CASSSLLLLAEDTQYF
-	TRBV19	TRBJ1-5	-	TGTGCCAGTAGACTCTACACTGGCAATCAGCCCCAGCATTTT	CASRLYTGNQPQHF
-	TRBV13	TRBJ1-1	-	TGTGCCAGCAGCTTAGGCGGGATTGAAGCTTTCTTT	CASSLGGIEAFF
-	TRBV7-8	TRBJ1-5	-	TGTGCCAGCAGCTTAGCCAGGAATCAGCCCCAGCATTTT	CASSLARNQPQHF
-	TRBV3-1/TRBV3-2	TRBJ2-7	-	TGTGCCAGCAGCCAAGATAGAGAATACGAGCAGTACTTC	CASSQDREYEQYF
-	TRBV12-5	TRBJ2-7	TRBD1	TGTGCTAGTGTTCGGACAGGGGGCCTATACGAGCAGTACTTC	CASVRTGGLYEQYF
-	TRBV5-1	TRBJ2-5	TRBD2	TGCGCCAGCAGCAACCCGGGGGAGGGGCAGACCCAGTACTTC	CASSNPGEGQTQYF
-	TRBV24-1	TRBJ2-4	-	TGTGCCACCAGTGATTTGGGCAGCACCCTGTACTTC	CATSDLGSTLYF
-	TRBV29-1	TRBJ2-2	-	TGCAGCGTTGCCCCTTGGGACACTAACACCGGGGAGCTGTTTTTT	CSVAPWDTNTGELFF
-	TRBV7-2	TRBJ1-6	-	TGTGCCAGCAGCTTAGGTACACGGGTACCCCTCCACTTT	CASSLGTRVPLHF
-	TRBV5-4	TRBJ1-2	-	TGTGCCAGCAGCTTGGTTGGGGGAGGTGGCTACACCTTC	CASSLVGGGGYTF
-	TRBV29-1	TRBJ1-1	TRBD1	TGCAGCGTGAGCCGGGACAGGGGGCGAACTGAAGCTTTCTTT	CSVSRDRGRTEAFF
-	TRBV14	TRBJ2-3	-	TGTGCCAGCACTACGGGGATTTTCGCGGCGCAGTATTTT	CASTTGIFAAQYF
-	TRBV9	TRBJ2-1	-	TGTGCCAGCAGCGTAGTGGGCAGACCTACCTACAATGAGCAGTTCTTC	CASSVVGRPTYNEQFF
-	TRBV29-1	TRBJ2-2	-	TGCAGCGTTGAAGGGGGGGCGGGGACCGGGGAGCTGTTTTTT	CSVEGGAGTGELFF